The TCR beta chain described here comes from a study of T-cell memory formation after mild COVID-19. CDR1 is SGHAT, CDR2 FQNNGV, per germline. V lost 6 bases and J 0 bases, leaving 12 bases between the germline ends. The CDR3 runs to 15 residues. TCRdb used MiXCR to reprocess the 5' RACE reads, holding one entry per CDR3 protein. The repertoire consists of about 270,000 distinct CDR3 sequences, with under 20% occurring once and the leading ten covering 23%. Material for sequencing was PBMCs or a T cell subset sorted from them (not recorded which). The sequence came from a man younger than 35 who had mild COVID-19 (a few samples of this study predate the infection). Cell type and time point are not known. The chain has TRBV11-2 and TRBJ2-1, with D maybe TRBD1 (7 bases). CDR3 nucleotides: TGTGCCAGCAGAGGGGGGACAGACTCCTACAATGAGCAGTTCTTC. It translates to CASRGGTDSYNEQFF.